This TCR beta chain was sequenced for a study of T cells in Graves' hyperthyroidism and ophthalmopathy. Findings and caveats of the study: Appearing also in blood were most of the thyroid clonotypes expanded above 0.001.

This CDR3 has 14 residues. With 7 bases removed from V and 0 bases from J, the gap between germline ends came to 7 bases. The germline gives CDR1 MNHNS, CDR2 SASEGT. The source material, RNA transcripts, was used to amplify TCR beta CDR3 regions. Using the HTBI primer set, a first-round RT-PCR was run on the TCR CDR3. A single record per CDR3 protein comes from TCRdb applying MiXCR to the multiplex PCR reads. This sample has about 480,000 distinct CDR3 sequences; approximately 23% occur once, and the top ten carry around 50%. As regards this clonotype: Its antigen is as yet unknown.

The TCR sequence derives from a woman aged 65 to 85 with Graves' ophthalmopathy. Sequences were obtained from blood. This chain connects TRBV6-1 to TRBJ1-6; D is ambiguous. CDR3 in DNA: TGTGCCAGCAAACAGAGCTCCTATAATTCACCCCTCCACTTT. Translating gives CASKQSSYNSPLHF.